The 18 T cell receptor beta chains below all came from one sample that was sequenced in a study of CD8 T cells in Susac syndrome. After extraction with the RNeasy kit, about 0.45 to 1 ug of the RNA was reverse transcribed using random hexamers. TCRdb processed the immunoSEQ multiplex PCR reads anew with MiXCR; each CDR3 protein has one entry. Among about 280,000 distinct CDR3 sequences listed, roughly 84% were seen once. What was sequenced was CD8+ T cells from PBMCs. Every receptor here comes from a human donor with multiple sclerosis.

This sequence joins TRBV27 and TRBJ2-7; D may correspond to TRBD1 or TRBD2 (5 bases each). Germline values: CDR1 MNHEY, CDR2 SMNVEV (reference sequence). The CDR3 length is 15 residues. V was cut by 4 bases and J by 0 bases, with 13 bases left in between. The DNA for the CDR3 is TGTGCCAGCAGTTACCGCAGGGAGTCCTCCTACGAGCAGTACTTC. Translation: CASSYRRESSYEQYF.

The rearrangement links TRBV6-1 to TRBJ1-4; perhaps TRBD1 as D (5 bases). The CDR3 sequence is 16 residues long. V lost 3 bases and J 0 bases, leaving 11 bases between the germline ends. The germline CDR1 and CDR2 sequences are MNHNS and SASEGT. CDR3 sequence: CASSEEVRATNEKLFF. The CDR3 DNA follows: TGTGCCAGCAGTGAGGAGGTCAGGGCAACTAATGAAAAACTGTTTTTT.

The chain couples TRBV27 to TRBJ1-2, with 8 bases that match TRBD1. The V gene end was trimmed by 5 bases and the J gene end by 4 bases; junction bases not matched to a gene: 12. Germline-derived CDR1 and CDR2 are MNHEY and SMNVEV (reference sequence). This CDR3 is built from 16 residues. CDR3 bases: TGTGCCAGCAGTACCAGGGTCGACAGGGGAGTCTATGGCTACACCTTC. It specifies CASSTRVDRGVYGYTF.

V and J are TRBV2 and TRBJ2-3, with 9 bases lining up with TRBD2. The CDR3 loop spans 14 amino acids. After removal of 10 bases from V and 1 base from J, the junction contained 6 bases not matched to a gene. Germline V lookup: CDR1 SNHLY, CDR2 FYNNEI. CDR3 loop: CAIRKREGTDTQYF. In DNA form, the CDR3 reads TGTGCCATCCGTAAGCGGGAGGGCACAGATACGCAGTATTTT.

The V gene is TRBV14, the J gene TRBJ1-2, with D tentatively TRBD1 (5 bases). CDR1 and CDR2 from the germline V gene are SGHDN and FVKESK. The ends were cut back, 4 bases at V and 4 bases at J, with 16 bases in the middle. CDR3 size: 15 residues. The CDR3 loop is CASSPSYEGSYGYTF. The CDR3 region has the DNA TGTGCCAGCAGCCCCAGTTACGAGGGGTCCTATGGCTACACCTTC.

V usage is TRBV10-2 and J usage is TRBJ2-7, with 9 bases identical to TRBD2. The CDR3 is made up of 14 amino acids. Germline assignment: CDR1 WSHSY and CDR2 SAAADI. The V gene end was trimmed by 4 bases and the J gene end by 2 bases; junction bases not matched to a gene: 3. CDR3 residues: CASSVAGVPYEQYF. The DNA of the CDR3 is TGCGCCAGCAGTGTAGCGGGAGTACCCTACGAGCAGTACTTC.

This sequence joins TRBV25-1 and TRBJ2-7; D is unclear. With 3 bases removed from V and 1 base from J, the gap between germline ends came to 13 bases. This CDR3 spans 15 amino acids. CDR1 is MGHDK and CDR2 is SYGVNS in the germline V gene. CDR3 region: CASSDYRYGSYEQYF. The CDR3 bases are TGTGCCAGCAGTGATTATCGGTACGGATCCTACGAGCAGTACTTC.

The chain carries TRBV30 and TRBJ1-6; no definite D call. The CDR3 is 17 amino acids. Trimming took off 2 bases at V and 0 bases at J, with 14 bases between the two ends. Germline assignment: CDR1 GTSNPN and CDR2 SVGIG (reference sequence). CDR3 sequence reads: CAWSPLGGSSYNSPLHF. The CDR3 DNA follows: TGTGCCTGGAGTCCATTGGGAGGGAGCTCCTATAATTCACCCCTCCACTTT.

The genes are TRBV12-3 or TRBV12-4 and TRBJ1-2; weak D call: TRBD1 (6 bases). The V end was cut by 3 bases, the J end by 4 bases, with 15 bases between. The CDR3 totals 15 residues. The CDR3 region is CASSFTGGQLYGYTF. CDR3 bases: TGTGCCAGCAGTTTTACGGGAGGACAGCTCTATGGCTACACCTTC.

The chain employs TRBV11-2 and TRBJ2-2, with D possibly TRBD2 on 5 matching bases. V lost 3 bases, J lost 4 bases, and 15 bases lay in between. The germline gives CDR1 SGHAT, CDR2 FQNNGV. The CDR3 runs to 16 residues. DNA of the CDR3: TGTGCCAGCAGCTTGGTACGAGGGAGCCTCACCGGGGAGCTGTTTTTT. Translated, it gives CASSLVRGSLTGELFF.

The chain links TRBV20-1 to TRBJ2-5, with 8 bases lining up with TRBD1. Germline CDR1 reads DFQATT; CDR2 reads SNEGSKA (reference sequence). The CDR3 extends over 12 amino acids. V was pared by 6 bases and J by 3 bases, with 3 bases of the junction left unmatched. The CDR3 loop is CSAVGQEETQYF. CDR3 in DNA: TGCAGTGCCGTGGGACAGGAAGAGACCCAGTACTTC.

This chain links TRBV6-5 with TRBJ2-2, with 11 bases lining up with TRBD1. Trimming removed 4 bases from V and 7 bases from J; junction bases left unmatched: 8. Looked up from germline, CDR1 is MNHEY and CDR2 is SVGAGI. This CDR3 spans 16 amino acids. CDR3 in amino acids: CASSWDRGEVNGELFF. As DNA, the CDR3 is TGTGCCAGCAGTTGGGACAGGGGGGAAGTGAACGGGGAGCTGTTTTTT.

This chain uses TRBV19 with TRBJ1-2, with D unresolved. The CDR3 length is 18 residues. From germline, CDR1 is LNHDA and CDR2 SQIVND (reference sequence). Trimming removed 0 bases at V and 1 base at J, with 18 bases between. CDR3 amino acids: CASSIDRIGLSFNYGYTF. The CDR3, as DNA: TGTGCCAGTAGTATAGATAGGATCGGACTGAGTTTTAACTATGGCTACACCTTC.

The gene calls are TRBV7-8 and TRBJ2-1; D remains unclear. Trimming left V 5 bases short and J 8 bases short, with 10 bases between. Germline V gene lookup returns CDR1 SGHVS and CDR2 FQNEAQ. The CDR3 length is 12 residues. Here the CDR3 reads CASSLSPYEQFF. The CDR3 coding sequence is TGTGCCAGCAGCCTTTCTCCCTATGAGCAGTTCTTC.

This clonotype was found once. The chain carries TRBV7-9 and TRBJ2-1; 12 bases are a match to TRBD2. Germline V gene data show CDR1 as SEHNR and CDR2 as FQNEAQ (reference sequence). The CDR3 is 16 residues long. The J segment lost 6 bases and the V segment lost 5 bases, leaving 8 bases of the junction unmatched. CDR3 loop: CASSPLAGGETNEQFF. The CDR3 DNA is TGTGCCAGCAGCCCCCTAGCGGGAGGGGAGACCAATGAGCAGTTCTTC.

The CDR3 DNA reads as TGTGCCAGTAGTGACCCGTCGAGCTCCTACGAGCAGTACTTC. Protein product: CASSDPSSSYEQYF. The chain couples TRBV19 to TRBJ2-7, with unresolved D. Germline loops: CDR1 LNHDA, CDR2 SQIVND (reference sequence). V was shortened by 5 bases and J by 0 bases, with 11 bases between the two germline ends. CDR3 size: 14 residues.

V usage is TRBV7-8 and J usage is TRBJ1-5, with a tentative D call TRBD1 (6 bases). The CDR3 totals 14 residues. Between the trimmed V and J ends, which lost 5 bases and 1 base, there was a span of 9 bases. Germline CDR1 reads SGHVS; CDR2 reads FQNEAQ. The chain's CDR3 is CASSKGGSNQPQHF. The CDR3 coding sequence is TGTGCCAGCAGCAAAGGGGGAAGCAATCAGCCCCAGCATTTT.

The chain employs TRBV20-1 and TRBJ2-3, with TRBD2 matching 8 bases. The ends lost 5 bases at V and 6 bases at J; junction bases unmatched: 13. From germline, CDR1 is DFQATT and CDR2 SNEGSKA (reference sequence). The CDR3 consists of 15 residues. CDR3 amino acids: CSADQSGSSVDTQYF. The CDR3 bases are TGCAGTGCTGACCAGAGCGGGAGTAGTGTGGATACGCAGTATTTT.